This T cell receptor (beta chain) is from a study of radiation and T cells in renal cell carcinoma. TCRdb's table, derived via immunoSEQ multiplex PCR, lists solely in-frame clones and lacks some. The data contain roughly 130,000 clones, roughly 91% of them singletons. Noted time point: blood 2 weeks post-SBRT. Treatment given: 15 Gy SBRT to primary tumor, nephrectomy 4 weeks later. Regarding the study as a whole: Top tumor clonotypes rose in blood 2 weeks post-radiation, then contracted.

As regards this clone: Antigen specificity is unknown.

This receptor was taken from a woman between 65 and 79 years old with renal cell carcinoma. The sequencing used blood, collected from a patient whose treatment included radiotherapy and nephrectomy.

CDR3 nucleotides: TGTGCCAGCAGCTTAGGGGGTGGGAGCTACACCTTC. It specifies CASSLGGGSYTF. V gene TRBV11-3 combines with J gene TRBJ1-2; D unresolved. Germline V CDR1 and CDR2: SGHNT, YENEEA. CDR3 length: 12 amino acids. V gave up 1 base and J gave up 9 bases, with 9 bases separating them.